Listed below are T cell receptor beta chains from one sample, sequenced in a study of cytomegalovirus exposure and HLA in healthy donors. Assay used: immunoSEQ multiplex PCR; TCRdb lists only in-frame clones, some missing. This sample has 90,000 to 140,000 clones, with around 80% found just once. The sample was PBMCs. Receptors were obtained from a man aged 25 to 45 in good health and CMV-seronegative. Each CDR3 is given without its conserved first and last residue. The D gene is left open where the match is weak.

V gene | D gene | CDR3 protein
TRBV30 | . | AWSLGTRPGNTIY
TRBV30 | TRBD1 | AWSIGTGFLEQY
TRBV7-8 | . | ASSFQGGSGYT
TRBV19 | . | ASSAGQLPGELF
TRBV18 | . | ASSGGQSSYNEQF
TRBV28 | TRBD1 | ASSFGDSQNYGYT
TRBV2 | . | ASTFGDYEQY
TRBV9 | . | ASSAGQQGNSPLH
TRBV19 | TRBD1 | ASFGQGANYGYT
TRBV5-1 | . | ASSPQGSNQPQH
TRBV6-6 | TRBD1 | ASSYSRTGNEKLF
TRBV30 | TRBD1 | ALAARDSNNSPLH